Following are 20 T cell receptor beta chains from one sample sequenced in a study of blood T cell repertoires in COVID-19. The assay was immunoSEQ multiplex PCR, and TCRdb's table has in-frame clones only and misses some. The data hold about 91,000 clones, with nearly 90% observed a single time. Material: peripheral blood. The source is a man between 65 and 80 years old with acute or convalescent COVID-19.

The chain combines TRBV23-1 with TRBJ1-4; 9 positions match TRBD1. TRBV23-1 is assigned to the ORF class and has an uncertain function. CDR3 size: 15 residues. Unmatched junction bases numbered 12, after V lost 9 bases and J lost 7 bases. CDR3: CASPLWDRVCEKLFF. The CDR3 DNA follows: TGCGCCAGTCCCTTGTGGGACAGGGTTTGTGAAAAACTGTTTTTT.

The V gene is TRBV5-5, the J gene TRBJ1-5; no definite D call. Germline V gives CDR1 SGHKS, CDR2 YYEKEE (reference sequence). The CDR3 is 13 residues long. The V gene lost 5 bases and the J gene lost 3 bases, with 9 bases spanning the gap. The CDR3 loop reads CASSESNNQPQHF. The DNA of the CDR3 is TGTGCCAGCAGTGAGTCCAACAATCAGCCCCAGCATTTT.

A single count supports this clone. This rearrangement joins TRBV3-1 (or the pseudogene TRBV3-2) to TRBJ1-2, with D tentatively TRBD1 (5 bases). Germline lookup yields CDR1 LGHDT and CDR2 YNNKEL (reference sequence). The CDR3 length is 12 residues. With 3 bases removed from V and 8 bases from J, the gap between germline ends came to 10 bases. DNA for the CDR3: TGTGCCAGCAGCCACCTAAGGGGCGGCTACACCTTC. Translated: CASSHLRGGYTF.

The V gene is TRBV15, the J gene TRBJ1-1, with D possibly matching TRBD1 (6 bases). The CDR3 consists of 14 residues. Trimming shortened V by 6 bases and J by 1 base, and 12 bases separated the two germline ends. In germline, CDR1 is LNHNV, CDR2 YYDKDF (reference sequence). The CDR3: CATSRTVQNTEAFF. CDR3 nucleotide sequence: TGTGCCACCAGTCGGACAGTCCAGAACACTGAAGCTTTCTTT.

This chain connects TRBV6-6 to TRBJ2-3; D is undetermined. Germline loops: CDR1 MNHNY, CDR2 SVGAGI (reference sequence). Trimming left V 0 bases short and J 4 bases short, with 5 bases between. There are 13 residues in the CDR3. CDR3 sequence reads: CASSYSGPDTQYF. CDR3 DNA sequence: TGTGCCAGCAGTTACTCGGGCCCAGATACGCAGTATTTT.

This chain uses TRBV5-1 with TRBJ1-1; TRBD1 matches 8 bases. This CDR3 comprises 14 residues. The germline CDR1 and CDR2 sequences are SGHRS and YFSETQ. V shed 3 bases and J 6 bases; nucleotides not matched to a gene: 7. CDR3: CASSSGQGFSEAFF. The CDR3 nucleotides read TGCGCCAGCAGCTCAGGACAGGGCTTCTCTGAAGCTTTCTTT.

This clone was found a few times. The chain combines TRBV14 with TRBJ1-2; D gene uncertain. Germline CDR1 is SGHDN and CDR2 is FVKESK. V lost 4 bases to trimming and J lost 5 bases, with 11 bases between them. The CDR3 covers 13 residues. CDR3 DNA: TGTGCCAGCAGCCCGGGGATCAGTTATGGCTACACCTTC. Protein product: CASSPGISYGYTF.

The CDR3 DNA reads TGTGCCAGCAGCTTGGCTGGGGGCTCTGAAGCTTTCTTT. Its protein product is CASSLAGGSEAFF. The V and J genes are TRBV5-8 and TRBJ1-1, with D possibly being TRBD1 (6 bases). V lost 0 bases to trimming and J lost 6 bases, with 9 bases between them. Germline V CDR1 and CDR2: SGHTS, YDEGEE. This CDR3 contains 13 residues.

This clone was detected only a few times. The rearrangement uses TRBV5-1 and TRBJ1-1; D is ambiguous. This CDR3 region has 15 residues. V was pared by 5 bases and J by 1 base, with 15 bases between. Germline CDR1 SGHRS, CDR2 YFSETQ. The CDR3 is CASSKENAGNTEAFF. The CDR3 DNA reads TGCGCCAGCAGTAAAGAAAACGCAGGGAACACTGAAGCTTTCTTT.

V and J are TRBV5-4 and TRBJ2-7, with D possibly TRBD2 on 5 matching bases. The CDR3 covers 15 residues. Trimming removed 4 bases at V and 0 bases at J, with 14 bases between. CDR1 and CDR2 (germline): SGHNT, YYREEE (reference sequence). The DNA for the CDR3 is TGTGCCAGCAGCACCGAGACGGGGAGCTCCTACGAGCAGTACTTC. Protein sequence: CASSTETGSSYEQYF.

This clone was seen a few times. The rearrangement links TRBV14 to TRBJ2-5; 8 nucleotides agree with TRBD1. This CDR3 is 16 amino acids long. The V gene end was trimmed by 3 bases and the J gene end by 5 bases; junction bases not matched to a gene: 11. Germline CDR1 and CDR2: SGHDN and FVKESK. The DNA for the CDR3 is TGTGCCAGCAGCCAGGGTCCCAGGGGGCGTTCGGAGACCCAGTACTTC. Translated, it gives CASSQGPRGRSETQYF. Drawing the rest from reference TRBV14 and TRBJ2-5, the complete variable domain is EAGVTQFPSHSVIEKGQTVTLRCDPISGHDNLYWYRRVMGKEIKFLLHFVKESKQDESGMPNNRFLAERTGGTYSTLKVQPAELEDSGVYFCASSQGPRGRSETQYFGPGTRLLVL.

The chain links TRBV28 to TRBJ1-1; 7 bases match TRBD1. J lost 5 bases, V lost 8 bases, and 5 bases had no gene match. Germline V gene lookup returns CDR1 MDHEN and CDR2 SYDVKM. The CDR3 covers 12 residues. The CDR3 loop is CASRQGGTEAFF. The CDR3 region has the DNA TGTGCCAGCCGACAGGGAGGAACTGAAGCTTTCTTT. Based on the CDR3 plus reference TRBV28 and TRBJ1-1, the full variable domain is DVKVTQSSRYLVKRTGEKVFLECVQDMDHENMFWYRQDPGLGLRLIYFSYDVKMKEKGDIPEGYSVSREKKERFSLILESASTNQTSMYLCASRQGGTEAFFGQGTRLTVV.

The chain links TRBV2 to TRBJ1-2; D not resolved. CDR3 length equals 12 residues. Trimming stripped 8 bases from V and 7 bases from J, with 14 bases between. Germline-derived CDR1 and CDR2 are SNHLY and FYNNEI. The CDR3 sequence: CASGGTSGGYTF. In nucleotides, the CDR3 is TGTGCCAGCGGAGGTACTTCGGGTGGCTACACCTTC.

This rearrangement joins TRBV19 to TRBJ2-2; TRBD2 is a possible D gene (5 bases). Germline V gene data show CDR1 as LNHDA and CDR2 as SQIVND (reference sequence). The CDR3 totals 15 residues. Trimming removed 1 base at V and 3 bases at J, with 9 bases between. CDR3 amino acids: CASSIGTRDTGELFF. The CDR3 nucleotides read TGTGCCAGTAGTATAGGGACGCGGGACACCGGGGAGCTGTTTTTT.

This chain links TRBV6-5 with TRBJ1-5, with D perhaps matching TRBD1 (5 bases). V lost 0 bases, J lost 4 bases, and 7 bases lay in between. Germline V lookup: CDR1 MNHEY, CDR2 SVGAGI. The CDR3 length is 14 residues. The CDR3 region is CASSYSGGNQPQHF. CDR3 DNA sequence: TGTGCCAGCAGTTACTCGGGGGGAAATCAGCCCCAGCATTTT.

The chain employs TRBV2 and TRBJ2-2, with 7 bases identical to TRBD2. V was clipped by 6 bases and J by 6 bases; unmatched bases: 13. The germline CDR1 and CDR2 sequences are SNHLY and FYNNEI. This CDR3 comprises 16 residues. CDR3 sequence reads: CASRKAGLEGSGELFF. The CDR3 DNA follows: TGTGCCAGCAGGAAGGCTGGACTAGAAGGGTCCGGGGAGCTGTTTTTT.

This clone was observed a single time. An end of the junction differs from the germline gene, which may be a read error. V is TRBV11-1 and J is TRBJ2-3; the match to TRBD2 covers 7 bases. This CDR3 has 14 amino acids. Germline V gene sequence: CDR1 SGHAT, CDR2 FQDESV (reference sequence). The CDR3 is CATSGERGTDTQYF. In nucleotides, the CDR3 is TGTGCCACCAGCGGGGAGCGGGGCACAGATACGCAGTATTTT.

The rearrangement joins TRBV5-1 to TRBJ1-2; a possible D gene is TRBD1 (6 bases). The germline V gene has CDR1 SGHRS and CDR2 YFSETQ. V was pared by 1 base and J by 4 bases, with 8 bases between. CDR3 length: 13 residues. In DNA, the CDR3 is TGCGCCAGCAGCTTGATAGGGGGCTATGGCTACACCTTC. Encoded protein: CASSLIGGYGYTF.

The chain joins TRBV11-2 to TRBJ2-5; 8 bases are shared with TRBD1. Germline CDR1 and CDR2: SGHAT and FQNNGV. V lost 5 bases to trimming and J lost 1 base; unmatched junction nucleotides: 6. The CDR3 consists of 15 residues. The CDR3 DNA is TGTGCCAGCAGCCCTGGACAGGGACGCCAAGAGACCCAGTACTTC. Translating gives CASSPGQGRQETQYF.

Only one count was recorded for this clone. The rearrangement links TRBV5-6 to TRBJ2-7; 8 bases match TRBD2. V dropped 4 bases and J dropped 5; count of bases not matched to a gene: 8. Germline-derived CDR1 and CDR2 are SGHDT and YYEEEE. The CDR3 has 14 amino acids. The CDR3: CASSKGLEIDEQYF. As DNA, the CDR3 is TGTGCCAGCAGCAAGGGACTAGAGATCGACGAGCAGTACTTC.